Each of the 11 T cell receptor beta chains below was sequenced from the same sample in a study of blood T cell repertoires in COVID-19. This table comes from immunoSEQ multiplex PCR, and its TCRdb copy is limited to in-frame clones, with some not included. The table shows about 14,000 clones, with approximately 90% occurring only once. The sequenced sample consisted of peripheral blood. These receptors all come from a human donor in a cohort sampled during active COVID-19.

The CDR3: CASSFRDRRGYTF. The CDR3 coding sequence is TGTGCCAGCAGTTTCCGGGACAGGCGCGGCTACACCTTC. The gene calls are TRBV27 and TRBJ1-2, with 8 bases identical to TRBD1. The V gene's germline CDR1 is MNHEY and CDR2 SMNVEV (reference sequence). This CDR3 region has 13 residues. The ends lost 3 bases at V and 8 bases at J; junction bases unmatched: 5.

The chain has TRBV5-4 and TRBJ2-7; 9 nucleotides align to TRBD1. There are 12 residues in the CDR3. The germline V gene encodes CDR1 SGHNT and CDR2 YYREEE (reference sequence). J gave up 5 bases and V 3 bases, and 0 bases lay outside the gene matches. CDR3 protein: CASSWDRDEQYF. CDR3 coding DNA: TGTGCCAGCAGCTGGGACAGGGACGAGCAGTACTTC.

J is TRBJ1-1 and V is TRBV5-5; D ambiguous. Trimming cost V 0 bases and J 2 bases, with 8 bases left between them. Per germline, CDR1 SGHKS and CDR2 YYEKEE (reference sequence). This CDR3 has 14 amino acids. This CDR3 reads CASSLEDYNTEAFF. In DNA, the CDR3 is TGTGCCAGCAGCTTGGAGGACTATAACACTGAAGCTTTCTTT. Combining the CDR3 with reference TRBV5-5 and TRBJ1-1 gives the whole variable domain DAGVTQSPTHLIKTRGQQVTLRCSPISGHKSVSWYQQVLGQGPQFIFQYYEKEERGRGNFPDRFSARQFPNYSSELNVNALLLGDSALYLCASSLEDYNTEAFFGQGTRLTVV.

V gene TRBV5-6 combines with J gene TRBJ2-5; maybe TRBD1 (6 bases). CDR1 is SGHDT and CDR2 is YYEEEE in the germline V gene. This CDR3 region has 16 residues. Deletions cut 4 bases from V and 2 bases from J, with 18 bases between. In DNA form, the CDR3 reads TGTGCCAGCAGCCTGTGGGGTTGGGGGCGGCAAGAGACCCAGTACTTC. This sequence encodes CASSLWGWGRQETQYF.

There are a few counts of this clone. The CDR3 nucleotides are TGCGCCAGCAGCTTATCAGGGGCTCTCGCTAATGAAAAACTGTTTTTT. As protein: CASSLSGALANEKLFF. V usage is TRBV5-1 and J usage is TRBJ1-4; the D gene is possibly TRBD1 (6 bases). CDR1 and CDR2 from the germline V gene are SGHRS and YFSETQ. This CDR3 comprises 16 residues. The ends were cut back, 2 bases at V and 3 bases at J, with 14 bases in the middle.

V usage is TRBV7-9 and J usage is TRBJ2-7; 10 bases are a match to TRBD1. Germline values: CDR1 SEHNR, CDR2 FQNEAQ (reference sequence). After removal of 5 bases from V and 5 bases from J, the junction contained 9 bases not matched to a gene. The CDR3 totals 15 residues. The CDR3 nucleotides read TGTGCCAGCAGCCCCGACAGGGGGCACCCCAACGAGCAGTACTTC. Its translation is CASSPDRGHPNEQYF.

The V gene is TRBV2, the J gene TRBJ1-1, with unresolved D. CDR1 is SNHLY, CDR2 FYNNEI, per germline. This CDR3 spans 13 amino acids. V dropped 8 bases and J dropped 0 bases, with 10 bases sitting between them. The CDR3 DNA sequence: TGTGCCAGCTGGGAGCGTTTGAACACTGAAGCTTTCTTT. It codes for CASWERLNTEAFF.

The V gene is TRBV7-2, the J gene TRBJ2-1; 7 bases line up with TRBD1. Germline V gives CDR1 SGHTA, CDR2 FQGNSA. This CDR3 is 13 amino acids long. The V and J ends lost 6 bases and 9 bases, in that order; junction bases with no gene match: 8. The CDR3 region has the DNA TGTGCCAGCAGTTTGCCACAGGGGTTTGAGCAGTTCTTC. This gives the protein CASSLPQGFEQFF.

This clone appeared once. V gene TRBV19 combines with J gene TRBJ2-7; D is undetermined. With 1 base removed from V and 1 base from J, the gap between germline ends came to 8 bases. CDR3 length equals 14 residues. Germline CDR1 is LNHDA and CDR2 is SQIVND (reference sequence). CDR3 nucleotide sequence: TGTGCCAGTAGTATAGGGCCCGAATCCTACGAGCAGTACTTC. Its protein product is CASSIGPESYEQYF.

The rearrangement joins TRBV5-1 to TRBJ1-2, with TRBD1 identical over 12 bases. Germline V CDR1 and CDR2: SGHRS, YFSETQ. This CDR3 has 15 amino acids. Germline trimming cut 3 bases from V and 8 bases from J; bases unmatched to any gene: 8. The CDR3 sequence: CASSYSPGQGAGYTF. CDR3 coding DNA: TGCGCCAGCAGCTACTCACCGGGACAGGGGGCCGGCTACACCTTC.

This chain uses TRBV18 with TRBJ2-7; tentative D call: TRBD1 (6 bases). Germline-derived CDR1 and CDR2 are KGHSH and LQKENI. Trimming stripped 4 bases from V and 2 bases from J, with 9 bases between. CDR3 length: 13 amino acids. For the CDR3, the DNA is TGTGCCAGCTCACTGGGGGCAGCCTACGAGCAGTACTTC. It codes for CASSLGAAYEQYF.